Below, one T cell receptor beta chain is given with its context. Its antigen is undetermined. Described time point: newly diagnosed GD, antithyroid drugs for less than 3 months. The TCR library was prepared using RNA isolated from PBMCs. Patients came through an endocrinology department, and that department was in Xi'an, China. The authors built TCR beta libraries using iRepertoire HTBI primers and Arm-PCR of CDR3 regions. Original processing methods: Samples collectively showed some 60 TRBV and some 14 TRBJ segments. TCRdb independently ran MiXCR on the multiplex PCR reads; one entry per CDR3 protein. It is TCRdb's table, rather than the study itself, that gives the V and J calls and clone size. The sample consists of roughly 560,000 distinct CDR3 sequences, approximately 16% of them appearing once. This specimen belongs to a study of regulatory T cells in long-lasting Graves disease. Study-wide results and caveats: No thyroid tissue was studied; the work used peripheral blood only.

The same sample was also studied in work on T cells in Graves' hyperthyroidism and ophthalmopathy.

The sample consisted of peripheral blood mononuclear cells (PBMCs), taken at new diagnosis, from a patient treated with antithyroid drugs. The clonotype was recovered from a woman aged 35-65 years with Graves disease.

The DNA of the CDR3 is TGTGCCAGCAACTACTCTCCCGGGAACACTGAAGCTTTCTTT. Amino acid sequence: CASNYSPGNTEAFF. This sequence joins TRBV2 and TRBJ1-1; D uncertain. This CDR3 region has 14 residues. Germline V gene lookup returns CDR1 SNHLY and CDR2 FYNNEI. Trimming shortened V by 7 bases and J by 1 base, and 13 bases separated the two germline ends. The full variable domain, with the rest looked up from reference TRBV2 and TRBJ1-1, is EPEVTQTPSHQVTQMGQEVILRCVPISNHLYFYWYRQILGQKVEFLVSFYNNEISEKSEIFDDQFSVERPDGSNFTLKIRSTKLEDSAMYFCASNYSPGNTEAFFGQGTRLTVV.